The entry below describes one T cell receptor (beta chain). The clone's antigen remains unknown. Base quality data are lacking; no much larger clone is found one base away. This sample was taken from a study of chemoradiotherapy in HPV16-positive cancers (dated by TCRdb to 2021 to 2024). About the study as a whole: Using functional T-cell assays on cells from a couple of HPV16-positive patients, the researchers defined candidate HPV-specific T-cell clones and common TCR motifs. Whether T-cell immunity against the HPV oncoproteins E6 and E7 changes during chemoradiotherapy and whether survival is affected by this immunity were examined in the study. The candidate HPV-specific TCRs and motifs were then tracked in TCR repertoires from more than 85 patients with HPV-related cancers.

Study-level results and caveats: The functional definition of HPV-specific T cells came from only a couple of HPV16-positive patients, and the survival association was reported for HPV16-positive patients. Expansion of candidate HPV-specific clones and E7-related TCR motifs was observed in the tumor microenvironment during treatment, whereas no such expansion was observed for non-HPV-specific T cells. In HPV16-positive patients, expansion of HPV-responsive T cells during chemoradiotherapy was associated with improved recurrence-free survival.

Repertoires were sampled multiple times during chemoradiotherapy, which allowed clonal expansion in the tumor microenvironment to be followed. Libraries were constructed by the immunoSEQ multiplex PCR assay. Here the immuneACCESS table is served through TCRdb, limited to in-frame sequences with V and J called. Missing clones are a known gap in these copies; in checked studies unresolved V genes cover under half, and the rest lacks a known reason. This sample holds about 32,000 clones; approximately 88% were observed only once. The biggest ten clones account for roughly 4.5% of the sample. Between the V and J ends, shortened by 4 bases and 8 bases respectively, the junction contains 11 bases. CDR3 length: 12 amino acids, cysteine to phenylalanine. Only the CDR3 region is kept as DNA, spanning 36 bases read in frame from base 1. CDR1 and CDR2 (MGHRA, YSYEKL) derive from the germline V gene.

Sequencing used blood, obtained from a patient who underwent chemoradiotherapy. Recombination joined TRBV4-1 with TRBJ1-2; the D gene lacks a confident call. This receptor was taken from a human donor with HPV-associated anogenital cancer. The CDR3 reads as follows: CASSPGAVGYTF. The base sequence is TGCGCCAGCAGCCCGGGAGCGGTCGGCTACACCTTC.